This record looks at one T cell receptor (beta chain) sequence and its context. These data originate in a study of blood T cell repertoires in COVID-19. Across the whole study: Samples taken during acute and convalescent COVID-19 were collected in the United States, Italy and Spain.

V lost 5 bases to trimming and J lost 8 bases; unmatched junction nucleotides: 12. Germline V CDR1 and CDR2: SGHAT, FQNNGV. This CDR3 region has 15 residues. In the original workflow: The assay estimated nucleated cells by amplifying reference gene primers. TCRdb's copy holds only in-frame clones and misses some; the assay was immunoSEQ multiplex PCR. The DNA was the basis for D and trimming; V, J and clone size are from that table. The sample has roughly 60,000 clones, 75% to 90% seen once; the top ten hold around 10%. The chain has TRBV11-2 and TRBJ2-1; 7 nucleotides line up with TRBD2. This clonotype originated in a human donor with acute or convalescent COVID-19. The donor label of this sample is uncertain. Sequenced input: peripheral blood. The CDR3 loop is CASSHSGWGRDEQFF. In DNA form, the CDR3 reads TGTGCCAGCAGCCATTCGGGTTGGGGGAGGGATGAGCAGTTCTTC.